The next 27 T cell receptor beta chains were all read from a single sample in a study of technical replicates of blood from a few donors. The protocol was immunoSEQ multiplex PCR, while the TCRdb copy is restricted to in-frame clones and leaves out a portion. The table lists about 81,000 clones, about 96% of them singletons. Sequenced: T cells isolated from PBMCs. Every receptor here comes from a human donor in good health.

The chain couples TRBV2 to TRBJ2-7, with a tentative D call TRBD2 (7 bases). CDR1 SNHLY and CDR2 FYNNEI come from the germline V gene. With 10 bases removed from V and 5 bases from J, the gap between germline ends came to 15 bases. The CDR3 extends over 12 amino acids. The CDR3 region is CATRGLPDEQYF. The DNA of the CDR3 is TGTGCCACGCGGGGGCTCCCGGACGAGCAGTACTTC.

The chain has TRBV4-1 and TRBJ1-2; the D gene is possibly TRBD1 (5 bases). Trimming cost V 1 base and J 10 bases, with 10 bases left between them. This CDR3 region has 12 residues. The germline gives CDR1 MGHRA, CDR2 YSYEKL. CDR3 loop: CASSQAGDHYTF. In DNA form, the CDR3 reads TGCGCCAGCAGCCAAGCGGGGGACCACTACACCTTC.

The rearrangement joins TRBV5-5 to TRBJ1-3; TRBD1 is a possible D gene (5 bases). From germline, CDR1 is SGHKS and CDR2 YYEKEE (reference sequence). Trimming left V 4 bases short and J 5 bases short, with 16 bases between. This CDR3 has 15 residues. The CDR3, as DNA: TGTGCCAGCAGCCCCTGGGCGGGGACCAGAAACACCATATATTTT. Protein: CASSPWAGTRNTIYF.

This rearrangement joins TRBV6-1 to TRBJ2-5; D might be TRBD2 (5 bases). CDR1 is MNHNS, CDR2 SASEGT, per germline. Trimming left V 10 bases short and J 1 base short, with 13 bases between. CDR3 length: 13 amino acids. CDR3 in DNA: TGTGCCAACAGCCAGAGGGTCCAAGAGACCCAGTACTTC. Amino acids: CANSQRVQETQYF.

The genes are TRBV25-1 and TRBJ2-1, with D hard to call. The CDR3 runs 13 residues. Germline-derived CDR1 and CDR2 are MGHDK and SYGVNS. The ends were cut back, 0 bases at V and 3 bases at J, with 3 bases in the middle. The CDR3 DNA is TGTGCCAGCAGTGAATATATCTACAATGAGCAGTTCTTC. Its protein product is CASSEYIYNEQFF.

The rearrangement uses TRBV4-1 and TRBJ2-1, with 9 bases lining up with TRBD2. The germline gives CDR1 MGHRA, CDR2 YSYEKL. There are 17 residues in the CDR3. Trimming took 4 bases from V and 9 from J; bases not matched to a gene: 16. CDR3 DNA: TGCGCCAGCAGCCGAATGCTCCTAGCGGGAAGGGTCGGTGAGCAGTTCTTC. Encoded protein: CASSRMLLAGRVGEQFF.

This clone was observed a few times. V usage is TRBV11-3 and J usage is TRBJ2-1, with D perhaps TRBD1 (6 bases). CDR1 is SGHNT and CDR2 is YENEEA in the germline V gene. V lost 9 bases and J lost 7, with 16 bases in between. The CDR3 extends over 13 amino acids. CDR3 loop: CASSRTELNEQFF. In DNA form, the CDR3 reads TGTGCCAGTTCCCGGACAGAACTGAATGAGCAGTTCTTC.

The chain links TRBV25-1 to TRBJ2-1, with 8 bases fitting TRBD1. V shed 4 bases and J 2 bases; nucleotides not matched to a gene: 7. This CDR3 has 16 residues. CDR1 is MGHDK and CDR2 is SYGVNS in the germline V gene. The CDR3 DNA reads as TGTGCCAGCAGTGGGGGGACAGGCATTGCCTACAATGAGCAGTTCTTC. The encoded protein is CASSGGTGIAYNEQFF.

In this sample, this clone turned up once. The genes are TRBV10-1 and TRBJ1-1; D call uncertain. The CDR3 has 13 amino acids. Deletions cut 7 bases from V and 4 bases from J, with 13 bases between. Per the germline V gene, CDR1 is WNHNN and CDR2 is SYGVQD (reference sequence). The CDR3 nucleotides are TGCGCCAGCAAAGCGGGGAAAGGCACTGAAGCTTTCTTT. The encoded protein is CASKAGKGTEAFF.

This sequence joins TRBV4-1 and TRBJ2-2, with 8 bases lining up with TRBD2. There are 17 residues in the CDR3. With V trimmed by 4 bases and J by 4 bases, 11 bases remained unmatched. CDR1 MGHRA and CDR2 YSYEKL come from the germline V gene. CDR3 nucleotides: TGCGCCAGCAGCCTAAACAGCGGGAGAGGTGTCACCGGGGAGCTGTTTTTT. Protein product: CASSLNSGRGVTGELFF.

The CDR3 spells CASSPGVWQPQHF. The DNA for the CDR3 is TGTGCCAGCAGCCCGGGGGTGTGGCAGCCCCAGCATTTT. V usage is TRBV6-5 and J usage is TRBJ1-5; the D gene is possibly TRBD1 (5 bases). The CDR3 runs 13 residues. V was shortened by 6 bases and J by 7 bases, with 13 bases between the two germline ends. Germline V gene lookup returns CDR1 MNHEY and CDR2 SVGAGI.

The DNA for the CDR3 is TGTGCCAGCAGACCCGGACTAGCGGGCTACAATGAGCAGTTCTTC. Its translation is CASRPGLAGYNEQFF. The chain employs TRBV11-2 and TRBJ2-1; 11 nucleotides align to TRBD2. In germline, CDR1 is SGHAT, CDR2 FQNNGV. Losses at the gene ends were 6 bases for V and 3 bases for J; bases not matched to a gene: 4. This CDR3 has 15 residues.

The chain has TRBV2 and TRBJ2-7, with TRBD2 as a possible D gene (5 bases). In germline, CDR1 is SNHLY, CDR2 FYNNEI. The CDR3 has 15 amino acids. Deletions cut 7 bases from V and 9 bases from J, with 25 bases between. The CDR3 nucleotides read TGTGCCAGCACCTGGCCCATGCAGGCGAGGGTCTGGCAGTACTTC. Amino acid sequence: CASTWPMQARVWQYF.

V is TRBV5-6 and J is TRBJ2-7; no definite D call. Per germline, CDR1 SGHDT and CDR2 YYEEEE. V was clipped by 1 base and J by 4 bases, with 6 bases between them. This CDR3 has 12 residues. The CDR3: CASSLFLYEQYF. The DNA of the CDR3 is TGTGCCAGCAGCTTGTTTCTGTACGAGCAGTACTTC.

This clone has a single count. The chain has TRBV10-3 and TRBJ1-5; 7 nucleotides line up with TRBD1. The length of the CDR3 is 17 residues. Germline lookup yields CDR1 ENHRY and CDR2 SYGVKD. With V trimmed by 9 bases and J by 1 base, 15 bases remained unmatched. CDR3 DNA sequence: TGTGCCATATCCAAGCACATGGGGACAGTGAGCAATCAGCCCCAGCATTTT. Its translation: CAISKHMGTVSNQPQHF.

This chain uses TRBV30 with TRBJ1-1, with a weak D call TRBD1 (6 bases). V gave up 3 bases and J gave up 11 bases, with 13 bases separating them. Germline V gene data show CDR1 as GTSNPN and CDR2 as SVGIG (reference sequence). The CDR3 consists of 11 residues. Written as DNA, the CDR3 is TGTGCCTGGAGCGCAGGGGTCATCGCTTTCTTT. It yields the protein CAWSAGVIAFF.

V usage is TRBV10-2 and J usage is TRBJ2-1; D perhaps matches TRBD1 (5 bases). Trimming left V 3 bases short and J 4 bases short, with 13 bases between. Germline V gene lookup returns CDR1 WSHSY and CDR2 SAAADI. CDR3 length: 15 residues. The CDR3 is CASSEIRVVYNEQFF. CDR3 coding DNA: TGCGCCAGCAGTGAAATCAGGGTGGTATACAATGAGCAGTTCTTC.

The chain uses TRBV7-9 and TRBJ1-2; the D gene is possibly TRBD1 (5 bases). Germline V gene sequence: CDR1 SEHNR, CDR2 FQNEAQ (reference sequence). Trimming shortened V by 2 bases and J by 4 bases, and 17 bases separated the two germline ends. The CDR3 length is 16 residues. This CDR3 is CASSLIIKDSFYGYTF. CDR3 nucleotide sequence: TGTGCCAGCAGCTTAATTATCAAAGACAGTTTCTATGGCTACACCTTC.

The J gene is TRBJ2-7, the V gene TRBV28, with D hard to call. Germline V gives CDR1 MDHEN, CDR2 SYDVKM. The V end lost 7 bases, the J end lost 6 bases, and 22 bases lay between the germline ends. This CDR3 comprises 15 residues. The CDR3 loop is CASIQTASFSGEQYF. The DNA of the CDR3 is TGTGCCAGCATCCAAACCGCCTCCTTCTCGGGCGAGCAGTACTTC.

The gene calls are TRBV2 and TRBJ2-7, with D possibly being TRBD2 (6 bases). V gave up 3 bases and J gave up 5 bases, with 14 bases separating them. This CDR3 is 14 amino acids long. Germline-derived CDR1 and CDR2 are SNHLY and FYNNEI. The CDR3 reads CASSEQGRRDEQYF. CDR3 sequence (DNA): TGTGCCAGCAGTGAGCAGGGTCGGAGGGACGAGCAGTACTTC.

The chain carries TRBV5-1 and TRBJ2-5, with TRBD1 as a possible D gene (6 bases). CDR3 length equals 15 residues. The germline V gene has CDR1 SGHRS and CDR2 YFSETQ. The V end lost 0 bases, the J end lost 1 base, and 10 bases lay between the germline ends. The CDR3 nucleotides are TGCGCCAGCAGCTTGGGTACAGGGCCCCAAGAGACCCAGTACTTC. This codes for CASSLGTGPQETQYF.

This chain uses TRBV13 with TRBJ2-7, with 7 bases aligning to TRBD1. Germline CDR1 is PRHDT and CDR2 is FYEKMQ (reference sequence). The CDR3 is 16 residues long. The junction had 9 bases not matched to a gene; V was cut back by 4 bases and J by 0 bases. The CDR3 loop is CASSYSGTEASYEQYF. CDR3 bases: TGTGCCAGCAGCTACTCCGGGACAGAAGCCTCCTACGAGCAGTACTTC. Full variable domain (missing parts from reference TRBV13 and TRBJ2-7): AAGVIQSPRHLIKEKRETATLKCYPIPRHDTVYWYQQGPGQDPQFLISFYEKMQSDKGSIPDRFSAQQFSDYHSELNMSSLELGDSALYFCASSYSGTEASYEQYFGPGTRLTVT.

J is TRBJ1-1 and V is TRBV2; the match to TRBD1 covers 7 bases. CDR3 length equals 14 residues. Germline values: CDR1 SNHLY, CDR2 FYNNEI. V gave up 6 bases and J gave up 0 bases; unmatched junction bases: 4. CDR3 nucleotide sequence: TGTGCCAGCAGACTGGACAGGATGAACACTGAAGCTTTCTTT. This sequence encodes CASRLDRMNTEAFF.

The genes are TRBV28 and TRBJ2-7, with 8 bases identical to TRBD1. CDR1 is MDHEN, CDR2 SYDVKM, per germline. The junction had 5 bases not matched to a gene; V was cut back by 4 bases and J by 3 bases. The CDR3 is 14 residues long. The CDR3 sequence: CASSSAGGGYEQYF. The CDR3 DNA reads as TGTGCCAGCAGTTCCGCAGGGGGCGGCTACGAGCAGTACTTC. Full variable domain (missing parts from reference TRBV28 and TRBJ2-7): DVKVTQSSRYLVKRTGEKVFLECVQDMDHENMFWYRQDPGLGLRLIYFSYDVKMKEKGDIPEGYSVSREKKERFSLILESASTNQTSMYLCASSSAGGGYEQYFGPGTRLTVT.

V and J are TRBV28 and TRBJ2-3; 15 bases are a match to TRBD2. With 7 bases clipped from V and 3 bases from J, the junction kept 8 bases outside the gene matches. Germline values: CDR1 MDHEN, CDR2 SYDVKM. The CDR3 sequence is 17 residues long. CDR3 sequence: CASTSPGTSGRTDTQYF. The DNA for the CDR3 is TGTGCCAGCACCTCACCCGGGACTAGCGGGAGGACAGATACGCAGTATTTT.

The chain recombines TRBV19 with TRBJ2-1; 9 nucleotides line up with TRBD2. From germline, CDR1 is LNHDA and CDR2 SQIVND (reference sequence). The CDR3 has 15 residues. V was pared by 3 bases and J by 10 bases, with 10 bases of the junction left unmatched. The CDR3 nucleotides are TGTGCCAGTAGTATTAGGGGGGCAGGGACTAGCGAGCAGTTCTTC. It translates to CASSIRGAGTSEQFF.

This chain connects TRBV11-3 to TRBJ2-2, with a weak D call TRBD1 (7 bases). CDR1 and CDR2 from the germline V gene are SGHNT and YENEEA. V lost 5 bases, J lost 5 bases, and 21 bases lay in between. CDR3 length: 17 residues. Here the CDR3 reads CASSPGGWATETGELFF. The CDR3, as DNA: TGTGCCAGCAGCCCAGGGGGGTGGGCCACGGAAACCGGGGAGCTGTTTTTT.